The clone carrying this T cell receptor (beta chain) occurred once. TCRdb's copy holds only in-frame clones and misses some; the assay was immunoSEQ multiplex PCR. This sample has some 95,000 clones, with around 87% found just once. The sample is drawn from a study of identifying expanded T cells in peripheral blood. CDR3 size: 16 residues. Per germline, CDR1 SGHRS and CDR2 YFSETQ. V was clipped by 4 bases and J by 8 bases; unmatched bases: 10. Sequenced sample: blood. The chain has TRBV5-1 and TRBJ2-1, with TRBD2 identical over 12 bases. This clonotype was sampled from a person between 18 and 75 years old in good health. CDR3 nucleotides: TGCGCCAGCAGCAAAGCTCTAGCGGGGGGGCCCGATGAGCAGTTCTTC. This sequence encodes CASSKALAGGPDEQFF.